The 11 T cell receptor beta chains given below trace back to one sample, sequenced in a study of control samples from healthy donors and cancer patients. Generated by immunoSEQ multiplex PCR, the TCRdb table keeps only in-frame clones and is missing some. The data contain roughly 130,000 clones, around nine tenths of them singletons. Sequenced: blood. These receptors all come from a man aged 45-65 years in good health.

The chain couples TRBV6-5 to TRBJ1-6, with D possibly TRBD1 on 5 matching bases. CDR1 and CDR2 from the germline V gene are MNHEY and SVGAGI. The CDR3 is made up of 14 amino acids. V dropped 6 bases and J dropped 1 base, with 7 bases sitting between them. CDR3 nucleotides: TGTGCCAGCAGGGGGGGGTCCTATAATTCACCCCTCCACTTT. It specifies CASRGGSYNSPLHF.

The table lists this clone with a count of one. This chain links TRBV10-1 with TRBJ1-1; D call uncertain. CDR1 WNHNN and CDR2 SYGVQD come from the germline V gene (reference sequence). The CDR3 is 15 residues long. V was trimmed by 3 bases and J by 3 bases, leaving 14 bases between them. In DNA form, the CDR3 reads TGCGCCAGCAGTGATACGCCTGGGTCGCACACTGAAGCTTTCTTT. Translated, it gives CASSDTPGSHTEAFF.

V gene TRBV4-2 combines with J gene TRBJ1-2; D not resolved. V shed 0 bases and J shed 3 bases, with 8 bases lying between them. CDR3 size: 14 residues. The germline gives CDR1 LGHNA, CDR2 YNFKEQ. The DNA for the CDR3 is TGTGCCAGCAGCCAAGATTTTTCGGACTATGGCTACACCTTC. Translating gives CASSQDFSDYGYTF.

V gene TRBV6-5 combines with J gene TRBJ1-1, with D uncertain. The CDR3 spans 11 residues. V was trimmed by 7 bases and J by 7 bases, leaving 10 bases between them. In germline, CDR1 is MNHEY, CDR2 SVGAGI. In nucleotides, the CDR3 is TGTGCCAGCAAACCCCAAATTGAAGCTTTCTTT. It is translated as CASKPQIEAFF.

V usage is TRBV20-1 and J usage is TRBJ2-7, with D uncertain. This CDR3 is built from 11 residues. V was clipped by 7 bases and J by 4 bases, with 11 bases between them. Per germline, CDR1 DFQATT and CDR2 SNEGSKA (reference sequence). The CDR3 nucleotides read TGCAGTGTGATGACCCCATACGAGCAGTACTTC. It yields the protein CSVMTPYEQYF.

V gene TRBV9 combines with J gene TRBJ2-7, with D maybe TRBD1 (6 bases). The ends were cut back, 1 base at V and 1 base at J, with 15 bases in the middle. The CDR3 sequence is 16 residues long. Looked up from germline, CDR1 is SGDLS and CDR2 is YYNGEE. The chain's CDR3 is CASSVRAGVGSYEQYF. In DNA, the CDR3 is TGTGCCAGCAGCGTACGGGCAGGGGTCGGGTCCTACGAGCAGTACTTC.

The rearrangement uses TRBV19 and TRBJ2-1; D is possibly TRBD2 (5 bases). This CDR3 spans 15 amino acids. CDR1 LNHDA and CDR2 SQIVND come from the germline V gene (reference sequence). Trimming cost V 7 bases and J 4 bases, with 17 bases left between them. CDR3 in amino acids: CASTISVIGYNEQFF. The CDR3 region has the DNA TGTGCCAGTACCATTAGCGTGATCGGGTACAATGAGCAGTTCTTC.

The chain couples TRBV5-5 to TRBJ1-2; the D is unclear. The CDR3 contains 13 residues. Trimming cost V 0 bases and J 5 bases, with 8 bases left between them. Germline CDR1 and CDR2: SGHKS and YYEKEE (reference sequence). CDR3 protein: CASSLGPMYGYTF. The CDR3 coding sequence is TGTGCCAGCAGCTTGGGCCCGATGTATGGCTACACCTTC.

The chain has TRBV11-2 and TRBJ2-3; D possibly corresponds to TRBD2 (5 bases). V was pared by 6 bases and J by 6 bases, with 10 bases between. Germline CDR1 reads SGHAT; CDR2 reads FQNNGV. This CDR3 is built from 12 residues. In DNA, the CDR3 is TGTGCCAGCAGAGGCCCGGGGGATACGCAGTATTTT. Protein product: CASRGPGDTQYF.

The rearrangement joins TRBV28 to TRBJ1-2; 9 positions agree with TRBD1. Germline CDR1 is MDHEN and CDR2 is SYDVKM. The CDR3 length is 13 residues. The trim removed 2 bases at V and 5 bases at J, leaving 0 bases unmatched. This CDR3 reads CASSLGQGYGYTF. The CDR3 nucleotides read TGTGCCAGCAGTTTAGGACAGGGGTATGGCTACACCTTC.

As regards this clone: Other DNA sequences of this sample code for an identical CDR3. The V and J genes are TRBV2 and TRBJ2-5, with no clear D. The germline V and J ends were trimmed by 3 bases and 4 bases, with 6 bases remaining between them. CDR1 SNHLY and CDR2 FYNNEI come from the germline V gene. This CDR3 comprises 12 residues. DNA for the CDR3: TGTGCCAGCAGTGAGGCCGGAGAGACCCAGTACTTC. Protein product: CASSEAGETQYF.